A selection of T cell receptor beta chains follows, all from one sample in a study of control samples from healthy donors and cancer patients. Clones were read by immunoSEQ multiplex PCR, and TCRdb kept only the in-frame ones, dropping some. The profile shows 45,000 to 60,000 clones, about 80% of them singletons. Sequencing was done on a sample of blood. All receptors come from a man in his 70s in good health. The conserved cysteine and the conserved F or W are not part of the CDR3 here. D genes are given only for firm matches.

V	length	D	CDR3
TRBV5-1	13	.	ASSSVSSSYNEQF
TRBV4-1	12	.	ASSQDRDYQPQH
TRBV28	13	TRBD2	ASSEIKRTSGQQY
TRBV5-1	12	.	ASSLSPAPETQY
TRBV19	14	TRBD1	ASSIRTGTGAVEQY
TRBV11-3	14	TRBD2	ASSPLGGTTSYEQY
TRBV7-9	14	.	ASSSPTGLMNTEAF
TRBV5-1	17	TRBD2	ASSLRTSGGALGYNEQF
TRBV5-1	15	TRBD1	ASSLDPPGQGKGEQY
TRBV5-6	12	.	ASSFRRGLGEQY
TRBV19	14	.	ASSILGASLQDTQY
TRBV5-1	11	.	ASSLMGRETQY
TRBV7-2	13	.	ASSYLGHPSYEQY
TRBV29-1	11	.	SGTSLGQETQY
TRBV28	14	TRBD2	ASSTPSGGAPGEQY
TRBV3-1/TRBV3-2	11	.	ASSQASADTQY
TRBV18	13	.	ASSLFGGFTDTQY
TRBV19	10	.	ASSYQKETQY
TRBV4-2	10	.	ASSQGQGWAF
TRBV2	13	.	ASSERGTSYNEQF
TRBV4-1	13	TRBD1	ASSQRDRDNQPQH
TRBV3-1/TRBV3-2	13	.	ASSHRWARDTEAF
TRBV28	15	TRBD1	ASSPGTGVIVDTEAF
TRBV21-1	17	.	ASSKALSGCGEAKNIQY
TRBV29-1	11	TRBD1	SVVSDRDQPQH
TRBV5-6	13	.	ASSMRTVWGEKLF
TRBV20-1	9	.	SAKTNTEAF
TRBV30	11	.	AWSTRLDGGYT
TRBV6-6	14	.	ASIPVLSRGYTEAF
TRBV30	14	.	AWSVQRGASNQPQH
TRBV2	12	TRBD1	ASSDPQGSYEQY
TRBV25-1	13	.	ASSDAGATNEKLF
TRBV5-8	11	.	ASSFYQNTEAF
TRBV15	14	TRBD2	ATSRDRRLAGNIQY
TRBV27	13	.	ASSTIGGSHYGYT
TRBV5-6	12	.	ASSLGNSGLKQF
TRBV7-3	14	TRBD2	ASSAQSGTSYDEQF
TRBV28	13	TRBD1	ASSRDRHSNQPQH
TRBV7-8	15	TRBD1	ASSSRQGAGGDTEAF
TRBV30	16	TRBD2	AWSVPPSGGAKFYEQY
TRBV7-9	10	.	ASSLFTYEQY
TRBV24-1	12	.	ATSDRQMNQPQH